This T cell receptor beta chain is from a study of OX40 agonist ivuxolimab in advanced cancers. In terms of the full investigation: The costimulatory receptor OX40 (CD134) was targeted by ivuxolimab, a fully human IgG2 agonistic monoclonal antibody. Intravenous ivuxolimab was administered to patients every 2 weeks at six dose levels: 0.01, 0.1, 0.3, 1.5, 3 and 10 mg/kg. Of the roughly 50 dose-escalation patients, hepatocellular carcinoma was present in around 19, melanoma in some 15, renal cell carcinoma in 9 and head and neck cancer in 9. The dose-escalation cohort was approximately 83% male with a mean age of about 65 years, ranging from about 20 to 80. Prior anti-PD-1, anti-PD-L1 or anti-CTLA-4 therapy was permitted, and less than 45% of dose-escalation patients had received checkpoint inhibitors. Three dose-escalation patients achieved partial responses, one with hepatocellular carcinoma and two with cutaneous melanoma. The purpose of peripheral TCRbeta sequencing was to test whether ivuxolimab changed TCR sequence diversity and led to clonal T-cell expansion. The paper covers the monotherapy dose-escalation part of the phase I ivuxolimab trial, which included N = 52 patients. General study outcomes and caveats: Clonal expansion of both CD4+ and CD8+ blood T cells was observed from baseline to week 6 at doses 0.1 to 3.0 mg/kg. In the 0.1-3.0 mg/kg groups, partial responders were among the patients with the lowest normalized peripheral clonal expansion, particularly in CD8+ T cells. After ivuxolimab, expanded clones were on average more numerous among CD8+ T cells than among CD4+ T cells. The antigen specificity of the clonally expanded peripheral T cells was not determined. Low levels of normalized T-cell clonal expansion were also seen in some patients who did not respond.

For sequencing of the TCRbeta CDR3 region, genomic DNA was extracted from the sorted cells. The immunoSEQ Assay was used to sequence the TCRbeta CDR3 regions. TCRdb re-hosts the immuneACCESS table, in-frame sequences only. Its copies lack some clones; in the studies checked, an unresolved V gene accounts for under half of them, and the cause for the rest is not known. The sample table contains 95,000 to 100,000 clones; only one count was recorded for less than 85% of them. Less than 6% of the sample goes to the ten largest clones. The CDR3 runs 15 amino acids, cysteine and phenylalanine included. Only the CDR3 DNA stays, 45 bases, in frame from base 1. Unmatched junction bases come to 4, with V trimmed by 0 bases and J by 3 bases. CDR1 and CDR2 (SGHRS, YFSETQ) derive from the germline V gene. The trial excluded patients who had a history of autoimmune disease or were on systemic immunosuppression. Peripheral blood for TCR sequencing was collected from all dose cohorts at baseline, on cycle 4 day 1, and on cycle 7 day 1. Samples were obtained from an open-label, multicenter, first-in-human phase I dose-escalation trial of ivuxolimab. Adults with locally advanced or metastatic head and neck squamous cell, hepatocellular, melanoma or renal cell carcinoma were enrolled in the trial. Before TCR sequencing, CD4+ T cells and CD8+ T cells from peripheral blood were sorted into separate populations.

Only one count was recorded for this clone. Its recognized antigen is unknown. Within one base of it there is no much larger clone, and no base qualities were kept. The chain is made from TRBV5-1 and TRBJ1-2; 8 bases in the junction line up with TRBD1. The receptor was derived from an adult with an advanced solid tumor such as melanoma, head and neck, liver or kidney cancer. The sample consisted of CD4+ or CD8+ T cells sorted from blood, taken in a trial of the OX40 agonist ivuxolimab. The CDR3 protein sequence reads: CASSLASGGDYGYTF. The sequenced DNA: TGCGCCAGCAGCTTGGCGTCAGGGGGCGACTATGGCTACACCTTC.